Sequencing of this TCR beta chain was carried out in a study of early T cells in non-severe SARS-CoV-2 infection. General observations from the study: VDJdb matches were skewed toward anti-spike CD8 T cell responses.

As part of library construction, unique molecular identifiers were attached to individual cDNA molecules. TCRdb fed the 5' RACE reads into MiXCR, producing one record per CDR3 protein. The repertoire includes tens of thousands of distinct CDR3 sequences, around 6.5% of them detected once, and less than 25% sits in the top ten. The CDR3 sequence is 15 residues long. With 1 base removed from V and 5 bases from J, the gap between germline ends came to 14 bases. Germline CDR1 is MDHEN and CDR2 is SYDVKM. There are many counts of this clonotype. The antigen is undetermined. Sequencing was performed on whole blood, taken at baseline. The chain uses TRBV28 and TRBJ1-1; D unresolved. The receptor was isolated from an adult who was a healthcare worker with PCR-confirmed SARS-CoV-2 infection or an uninfected control (not recorded which). The CDR3 bases are TGTGCCAGCAGTTTATTTTCGTGGGGAAGGACTGAAGCTTTCTTT. It yields the protein CASSLFSWGRTEAFF.